The present T cell receptor beta chain was sequenced within a study of glioma-infiltrating T cells. CDR3 length: 15 residues. Trimming removed 7 bases at V and 0 bases at J, with 16 bases between. Germline values: CDR1 MNHEY, CDR2 SMNVEV (reference sequence). The iRepertoire nested amplicon-rescue multiplex PCR amplified TCR alpha and beta CDR3s from RNA. MiXCR, applied by TCRdb to the multiplex PCR reads, yields one record per CDR3 protein. The data contain 300,000 to 400,000 distinct CDR3 sequences, about two fifths of them singletons. This TCR was sampled from a human donor with low-grade glioma or glioblastoma, undergoing nonglioma brain surgery, or in good health (not recorded which). Input material: glioma tissue, nonneoplastic brain tissue, or PBMCs (not recorded which). The chain combines TRBV27 with TRBJ2-7; TRBD2 is a possible D gene (5 bases). CDR3 residues: CASNEYPGNSYEQYF. In nucleotides, the CDR3 is TGTGCCAGCAACGAGTATCCCGGGAACTCCTACGAGCAGTACTTC.